This T cell receptor beta chain is drawn from a study of T cells in Graves' hyperthyroidism and ophthalmopathy. Whole-study findings and limits: Most thyroid clonotypes expanded above 0.001 were also detected in blood. The model identified upcoming ophthalmopathy a median roughly 6.5 months ahead of onset.

TCR beta CDR3 sequences were amplified from RNA transcripts. HTBI primers were employed in a first-round RT-PCR of the TCR CDR3. TCRdb re-called the multiplex PCR reads with MiXCR, one entry per CDR3 protein. The sample holds around 400,000 distinct CDR3 sequences, over 12% seen once. Lactation, pregnancy, other autoimmune disease or uncontrolled infection led to exclusion of patients. This CDR3 has 13 amino acids. The ends lost 6 bases at V and 6 bases at J; junction bases unmatched: 5. The V gene's germline CDR1 is MNHNS and CDR2 SASEGT. Notes on this clonotype: Its matching antigen is unknown.

The genes are TRBV6-1 and TRBJ1-2, with 9 positions matching TRBD1. Sequencing was carried out using blood. This clonotype originated in a woman aged 60-70 years with Graves' ophthalmopathy. CDR3 sequence (DNA): TGTGCCAGCAGCGAACAGGGGGCGCATGGCTACACCTTC. Translated, it gives CASSEQGAHGYTF.